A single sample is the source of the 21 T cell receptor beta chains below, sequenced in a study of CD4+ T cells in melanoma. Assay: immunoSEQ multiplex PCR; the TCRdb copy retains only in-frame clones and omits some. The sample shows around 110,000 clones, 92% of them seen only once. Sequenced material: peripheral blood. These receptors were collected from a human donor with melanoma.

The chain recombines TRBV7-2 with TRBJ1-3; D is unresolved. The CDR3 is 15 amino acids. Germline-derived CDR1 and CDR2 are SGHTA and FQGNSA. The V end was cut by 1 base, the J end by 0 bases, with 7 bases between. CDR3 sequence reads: CASSLGRDSGNTIYF. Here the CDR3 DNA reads TGTGCCAGCAGCTTAGGGCGGGACTCTGGAAACACCATATATTTT. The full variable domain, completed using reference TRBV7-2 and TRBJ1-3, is GAGVSQSPSNKVTEKGKDVELRCDPISGHTALYWYRQSLGQGLEFLIYFQGNSAPDKSGLPSDRFSAERTGGSVSTLTIQRTQQEDSAVYLCASSLGRDSGNTIYFGEGSWLTVV.

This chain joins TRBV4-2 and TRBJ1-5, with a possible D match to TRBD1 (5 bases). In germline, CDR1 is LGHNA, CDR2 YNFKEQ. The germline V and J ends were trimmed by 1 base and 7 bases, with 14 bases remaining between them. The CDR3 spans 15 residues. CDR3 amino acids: CASSQGGGRGQPQHF. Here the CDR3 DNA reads TGTGCCAGCAGCCAAGGCGGGGGAAGGGGACAGCCCCAGCATTTT.

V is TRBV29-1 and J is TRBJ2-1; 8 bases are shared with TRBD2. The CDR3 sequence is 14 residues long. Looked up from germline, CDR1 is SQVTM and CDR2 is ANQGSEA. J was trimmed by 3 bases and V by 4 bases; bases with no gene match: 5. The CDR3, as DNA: TGCAGCGTTGTTATTAGCGGGGTCTACAATGAGCAGTTCTTC. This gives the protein CSVVISGVYNEQFF.

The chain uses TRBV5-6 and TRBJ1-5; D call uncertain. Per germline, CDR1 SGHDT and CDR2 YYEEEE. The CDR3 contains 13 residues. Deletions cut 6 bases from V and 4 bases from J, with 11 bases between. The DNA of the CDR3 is TGTGCCAGCACCCGAGGCGGTAATCAGCCCCAGCATTTT. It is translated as CASTRGGNQPQHF. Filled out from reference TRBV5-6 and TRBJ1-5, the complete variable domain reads DAGVTQSPTHLIKTRGQQVTLRCSPKSGHDTVSWYQQALGQGPQFIFQYYEEEERQRGNFPDRFSGHQFPNYSSELNVNALLLGDSALYLCASTRGGNQPQHFGDGTRLSIL.

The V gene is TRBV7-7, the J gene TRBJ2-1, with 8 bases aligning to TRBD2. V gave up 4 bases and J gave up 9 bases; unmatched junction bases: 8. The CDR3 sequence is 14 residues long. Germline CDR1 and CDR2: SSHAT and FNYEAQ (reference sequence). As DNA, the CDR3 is TGTGCCAGCAGCTCCGGGACTAGTCTGGGTGAGCAGTTCTTC. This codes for CASSSGTSLGEQFF.

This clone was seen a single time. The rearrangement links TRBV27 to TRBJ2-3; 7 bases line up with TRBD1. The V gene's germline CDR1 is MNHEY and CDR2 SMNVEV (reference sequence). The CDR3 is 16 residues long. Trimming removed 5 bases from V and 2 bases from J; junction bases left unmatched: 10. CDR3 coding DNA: TGTGCCAGCAGTGATCCGGGACAGAAATTCACAGATACGCAGTATTTT. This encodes CASSDPGQKFTDTQYF.

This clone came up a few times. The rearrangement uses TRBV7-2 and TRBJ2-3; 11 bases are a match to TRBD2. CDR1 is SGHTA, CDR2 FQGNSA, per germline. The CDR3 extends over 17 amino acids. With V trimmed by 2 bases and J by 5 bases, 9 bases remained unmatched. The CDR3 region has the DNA TGTGCCAGCAGCTTACGTAGCGGGGGGGCGGTGGGAGATACGCAGTATTTT. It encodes CASSLRSGGAVGDTQYF.

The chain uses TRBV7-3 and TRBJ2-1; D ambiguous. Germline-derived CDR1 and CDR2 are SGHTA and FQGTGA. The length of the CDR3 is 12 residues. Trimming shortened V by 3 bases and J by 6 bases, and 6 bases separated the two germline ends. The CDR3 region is CASSFPGNEQFF. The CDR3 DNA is TGTGCCAGCAGCTTTCCTGGCAATGAGCAGTTCTTC.

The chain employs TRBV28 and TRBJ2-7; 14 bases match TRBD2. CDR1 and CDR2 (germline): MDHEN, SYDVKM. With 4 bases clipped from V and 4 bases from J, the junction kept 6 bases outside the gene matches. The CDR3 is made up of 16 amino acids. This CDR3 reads CASSSGTSGSGYEQYF. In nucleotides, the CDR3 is TGTGCCAGCAGTTCCGGGACTAGCGGGAGTGGGTACGAGCAGTACTTC.

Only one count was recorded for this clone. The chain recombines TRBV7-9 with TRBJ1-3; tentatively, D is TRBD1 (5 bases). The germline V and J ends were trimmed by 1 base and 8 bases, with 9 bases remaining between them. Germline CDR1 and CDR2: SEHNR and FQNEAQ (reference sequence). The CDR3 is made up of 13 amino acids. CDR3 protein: CASSLGQLYTIYF. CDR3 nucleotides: TGTGCCAGCAGCTTAGGACAGCTGTACACCATATATTTT.

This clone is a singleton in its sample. CDR3 DNA: TGTGCCAGCAGCGTAGCTCCGGGACCTGGATATGAGCAGTTCTTC. Its protein product is CASSVAPGPGYEQFF. This chain connects TRBV9 to TRBJ2-1; D possibly uses TRBD1 or TRBD2 (5 bases each). CDR1 and CDR2 (germline): SGDLS, YYNGEE. Trimming pared 0 bases from V and 8 bases from J, leaving 15 bases between. The CDR3 is 15 residues long.

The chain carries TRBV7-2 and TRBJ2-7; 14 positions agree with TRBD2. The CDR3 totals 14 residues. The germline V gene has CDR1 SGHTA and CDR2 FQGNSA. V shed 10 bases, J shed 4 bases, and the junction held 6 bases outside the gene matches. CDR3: CATGTSGGKYEQYF. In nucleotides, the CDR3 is TGTGCCACCGGGACTAGCGGGGGAAAATACGAGCAGTACTTC. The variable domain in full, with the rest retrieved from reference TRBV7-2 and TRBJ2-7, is GAGVSQSPSNKVTEKGKDVELRCDPISGHTALYWYRQSLGQGLEFLIYFQGNSAPDKSGLPSDRFSAERTGGSVSTLTIQRTQQEDSAVYLCATGTSGGKYEQYFGPGTRLTVT.

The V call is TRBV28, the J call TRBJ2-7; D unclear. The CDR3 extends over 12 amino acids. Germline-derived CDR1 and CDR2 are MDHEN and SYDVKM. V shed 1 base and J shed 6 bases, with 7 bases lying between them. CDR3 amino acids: CASSLLASEQYF. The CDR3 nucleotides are TGTGCCAGCAGTTTATTGGCATCCGAGCAGTACTTC. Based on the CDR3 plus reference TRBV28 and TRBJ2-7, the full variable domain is DVKVTQSSRYLVKRTGEKVFLECVQDMDHENMFWYRQDPGLGLRLIYFSYDVKMKEKGDIPEGYSVSREKKERFSLILESASTNQTSMYLCASSLLASEQYFGPGTRLTVT.

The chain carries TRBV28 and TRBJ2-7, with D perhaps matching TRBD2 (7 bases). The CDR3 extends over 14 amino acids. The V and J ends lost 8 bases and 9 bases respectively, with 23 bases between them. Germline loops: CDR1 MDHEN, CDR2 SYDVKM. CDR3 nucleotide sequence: TGTGCCAGCGATATGGGGGGGCCCCGGGTGGGGCAGTACTTC. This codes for CASDMGGPRVGQYF.

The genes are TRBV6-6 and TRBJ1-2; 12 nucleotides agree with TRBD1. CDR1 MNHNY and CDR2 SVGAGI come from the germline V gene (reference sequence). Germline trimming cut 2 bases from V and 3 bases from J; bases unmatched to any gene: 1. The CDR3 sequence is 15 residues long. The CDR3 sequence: CASSYGTGGHYGYTF. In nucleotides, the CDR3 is TGTGCCAGCAGTTACGGGACAGGGGGCCACTATGGCTACACCTTC.

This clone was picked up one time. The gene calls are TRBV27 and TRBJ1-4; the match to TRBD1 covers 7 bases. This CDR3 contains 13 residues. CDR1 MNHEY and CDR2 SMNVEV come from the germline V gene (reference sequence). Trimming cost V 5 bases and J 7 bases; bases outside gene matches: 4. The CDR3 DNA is TGTGCCAGCAGTCCGCGACAGGGTGAAAAACTGTTTTTT. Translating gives CASSPRQGEKLFF.

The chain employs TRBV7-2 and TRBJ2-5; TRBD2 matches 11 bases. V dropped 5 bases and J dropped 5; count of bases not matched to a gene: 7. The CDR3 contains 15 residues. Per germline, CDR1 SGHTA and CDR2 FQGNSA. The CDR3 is CASSTLAGGRETQYF. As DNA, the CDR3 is TGTGCCAGCAGCACCTTAGCGGGGGGGCGTGAGACCCAGTACTTC.

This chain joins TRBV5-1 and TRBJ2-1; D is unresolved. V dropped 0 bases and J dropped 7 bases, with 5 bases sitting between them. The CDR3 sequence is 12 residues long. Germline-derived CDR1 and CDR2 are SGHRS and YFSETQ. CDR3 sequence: CASSLDLNEQFF. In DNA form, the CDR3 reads TGCGCCAGCAGCTTGGATCTGAATGAGCAGTTCTTC.

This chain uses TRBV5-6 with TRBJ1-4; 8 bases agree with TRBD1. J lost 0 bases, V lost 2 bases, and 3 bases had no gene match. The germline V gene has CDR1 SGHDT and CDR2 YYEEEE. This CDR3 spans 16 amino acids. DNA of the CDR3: TGTGCCAGCAGCTTAGAGGACAGGGCAACTAATGAAAAACTGTTTTTT. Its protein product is CASSLEDRATNEKLFF.

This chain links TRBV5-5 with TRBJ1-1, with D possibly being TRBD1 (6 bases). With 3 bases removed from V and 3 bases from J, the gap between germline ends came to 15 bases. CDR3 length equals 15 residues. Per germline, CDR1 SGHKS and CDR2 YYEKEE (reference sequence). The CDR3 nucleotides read TGTGCCAGCAGCTGGGCAGGGGAAGGGGACACTGAAGCTTTCTTT. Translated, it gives CASSWAGEGDTEAFF.

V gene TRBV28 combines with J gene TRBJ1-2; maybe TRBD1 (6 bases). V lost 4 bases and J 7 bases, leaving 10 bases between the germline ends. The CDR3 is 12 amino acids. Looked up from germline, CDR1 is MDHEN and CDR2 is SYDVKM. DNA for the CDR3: TGTGCCAGCAGTTACTACAGGGTTGGCTACACCTTC. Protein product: CASSYYRVGYTF.